These T cell receptor beta chains were read from a single sample in a study of human T cells and chemical hapten exposure. Using its own MiXCR run on the RACE reads, TCRdb lists one record per CDR3 protein. The data contain under 300,000 distinct CDR3 sequences, about 8.1% of them seen just once; the ten biggest clones take up 2% to 3%. The material sequenced was whole blood, taken in connection with sensitization to the hapten diphenylcyclopropenone (DPC). The receptors here all came from a woman in her forties with alopecia areata. Some clones in this sample may be carry-over from other donors' samples. Both conserved end residues are part of each CDR3. The D gene is left open where the match is weak. Only some rows state a clone size, as once, few, many or a class for expanded clones.

TRBD2,TRBV7-7,TRBJ2-3,-,TGTGCTAGCAGCTTTAGCGGGGTAGCAGATACGCAGTATTTT,CASSFSGVADTQYF
TRBD2,TRBV11-2,TRBJ2-2,few,TGTGCCAGCAGCTTAGGCGGGAGTGTTTCCGGGGAGCTGTTTTTT,CASSLGGSVSGELFF
TRBD1,TRBV7-9,TRBJ2-2,-,TGTGCCAGCACCGCCCGTGGTTGGGACAGGGGGCCCACCGGGGAGCTGTTTTTT,CASTARGWDRGPTGELFF
-,TRBV7-6,TRBJ2-7,few,TGTGCCAGCAGCTTAAGGCTGGCGGACGAGCAGTACTTC,CASSLRLADEQYF
-,TRBV20-1,TRBJ1-5,-,TGCAGTGCCCCCAAGGAGATTGGGCTCAATCAGCCCCAGCATTTT,CSAPKEIGLNQPQHF
-,TRBV4-3,TRBJ2-7,-,TGCGCCAGCAGCCCCCAGGGGGGGGACTCCGTATACGAGCAGTACTTC,CASSPQGGDSVYEQYF
TRBD1,TRBV6-1,TRBJ1-1,-,TGTGCCAGCAAAGGGGGATGGACAGGGAAGAACACTGAAGCTTTCTTT,CASKGGWTGKNTEAFF
TRBD1,TRBV28,TRBJ2-2,few,TGTGCCAGTCAGGGGGTGGACACCGGGGAGCTGTTTTTT,CASQGVDTGELFF
TRBD1,TRBV4-3,TRBJ1-6,-,TGCGCCAGCAGCCAGGGACAGCTTGCCTATAATTCACCCCTCCACTTT,CASSQGQLAYNSPLHF
TRBD2,TRBV28,TRBJ2-7,many,TGTGCCAGCAGTTTACCCTTAGCGGGGCACTACGAGCAGTACTTC,CASSLPLAGHYEQYF
TRBD1,TRBV27,TRBJ1-4,-,TGTGCCAGCACCGGGACAGGGGGTGAAAAACTGTTTTTT,CASTGTGGEKLFF
-,TRBV20-1,TRBJ1-5,-,TGCAGTGCCCTAAGCGCAACAGGGCGGGTAGCCCAGCATTTT,CSALSATGRVAQHF
-,TRBV24-1,TRBJ2-2,-,TGTGCCACCAGGGAGGGCGGTGGGAGCAACACCGGGGAGCTGTTTTTT,CATREGGGSNTGELFF
TRBD2,TRBV5-1,TRBJ2-7,few,TGCGCCAGCGCGGGAGGCCGCCTCTACGAGCAGTACTTC,CASAGGRLYEQYF
-,TRBV24-1,TRBJ1-5,many,TGTGCCACCAGTGATTCGTCTACAGGGCTTTATCAGCCCCAGCATTTT,CATSDSSTGLYQPQHF
-,TRBV9,TRBJ2-1,once,TGTGCCAGCAGCGTAGGTGGGGTTAAGGGTGGTGAGCAGTTCTTC,CASSVGGVKGGEQFF
-,TRBV5-6,TRBJ2-2,-,TGTGCCAGCAGCTTGGGTGCCTTGAACACCGGGGAGCTGTTTTTT,CASSLGALNTGELFF
TRBD1,TRBV29-1,TRBJ2-5,many,TGCAGCGTTGCGGACAGGGGGCAAGAGACCCAGTACTTC,CSVADRGQETQYF
TRBD2,TRBV6-1,TRBJ2-1,-,TGTGCCAGCAGTGCTTACCCCGGGACTAGCGGTCGTGAGCAGTTCTTC,CASSAYPGTSGREQFF
TRBD1,TRBV4-2,TRBJ1-1,few,TGTGCCAGCAGCCGCTCGACAGGGGAAGCTTTCTTT,CASSRSTGEAFF
TRBD2,TRBV6-6,TRBJ2-1,many,TGTGCCAGCAGACGATACTCGGCCGGGACTAGCGGCTACAATGAGCAGTTCTTC,CASRRYSAGTSGYNEQFF
-,TRBV4-3,TRBJ2-3,-,TGCGCCAGCAGCGGCGGTTCCACAGATACGCAGTATTTT,CASSGGSTDTQYF
-,TRBV7-9,TRBJ2-2,many,TGTGCCCTGAGGGACACCGGGGAGCTGTTTTTT,CALRDTGELFF
TRBD1,TRBV20-1,TRBJ1-5,few,TGCAGTGCTAGAGAGGGGACAGGCCTTAATCAGCCCCAGCATTTT,CSAREGTGLNQPQHF
-,TRBV12-3/TRBV12-4,TRBJ2-5,-,TGTGCCAGCAGGCCACCGGTGGGGCGGGGGCCAGAGACCCAGTACTTC,CASRPPVGRGPETQYF
-,TRBV7-6,TRBJ1-4,many,TGTGCCAGCAGCCTGACAGCCACTAATGAAAAACTGTTTTTT,CASSLTATNEKLFF
-,TRBV5-1,TRBJ2-1,-,TGCGCCAGCAGCTCCCGAGGGACCCACTACAATGAGCAGTTCTTC,CASSSRGTHYNEQFF
-,TRBV29-1,TRBJ2-1,few,TGCAGCGTTGGGGGGGGACAGCGGCTCTACAATGAGCAGTTCTTC,CSVGGGQRLYNEQFF
TRBD1,TRBV12-3/TRBV12-4,TRBJ2-3,-,TGTGCCAGCAGCCGGACAGGGATGGCAGATACGCAGTATTTT,CASSRTGMADTQYF
-,TRBV7-2,TRBJ1-4,few,TGTGCCAGCAGCTTAAATGAAAAACTGTTTTTT,CASSLNEKLFF
-,TRBV10-3,TRBJ1-5,-,TGTGCCATCAGTGAGTTTAGGGCAGAACAGCCCCAGCATTTT,CAISEFRAEQPQHF
-,TRBV29-1,TRBJ2-3,-,TGCAGCGTTGAACCGACTCCCCATCGGCGTCAATGGGATACGCAGTATTTT,CSVEPTPHRRQWDTQYF
TRBD1,TRBV9,TRBJ2-7,few,TGTGCCAGCAGCGTTTATCCGGGACAGGGCTACGAGCAGTACTTC,CASSVYPGQGYEQYF
TRBD1,TRBV4-3,TRBJ2-7,-,TGCGCCAGCAGCCAGGGACAGTTCTACGAGCAGTACTTC,CASSQGQFYEQYF
-,TRBV30,TRBJ1-4,-,TGTGCCTGGAGTGTAATAGGGGCAACTAATGAAAAACTGTTTTTT,CAWSVIGATNEKLFF
-,TRBV6-5,TRBJ2-3,once,TGTGCCAGCAGCCCCGTCAGGTCGAGCACAGATACGCAGTATTTT,CASSPVRSSTDTQYF
-,TRBV6-2/TRBV6-3,TRBJ2-1,-,TGTGCCAGCAGTTACCCCCTCAGGGACATAAGTCACAATGAGCAGTTCTTC,CASSYPLRDISHNEQFF
-,TRBV5-1,TRBJ2-7,-,TGCGCCAGCAGTGAGGTTCCAGGGCCCTACGAGCAGTACTTC,CASSEVPGPYEQYF
-,TRBV5-1,TRBJ1-2,few,TGCGCCAGCAGCTCCTCACAGGACCTAATATCGATCTATGGCTACACCTTC,CASSSSQDLISIYGYTF
-,TRBV7-9,TRBJ2-2,-,TGTGCCAGCAGCTTATACCGGGGCCGTGTCACCGGGGAGCTGTTTTTT,CASSLYRGRVTGELFF
TRBD2,TRBV29-1,TRBJ2-2,-,TGCAGCGTTGCCCTAGCGGGATACTTTACCGGGGAGCTGTTTTTT,CSVALAGYFTGELFF
-,TRBV20-1,TRBJ2-1,few,TGCAGTGCTAGAGCACCAGATTACAATGAGCAGTTCTTC,CSARAPDYNEQFF
TRBD1,TRBV7-2,TRBJ1-2,few,TGTGCCAGCAGCTTTGACAGGGTGAACTATGGCTACACCTTC,CASSFDRVNYGYTF
-,TRBV7-8,TRBJ2-7,many,TGTGCCAGCAGACCCGCGGAGACCTCCTACGAGCAGTACTTC,CASRPAETSYEQYF
-,TRBV12-3/TRBV12-4,TRBJ2-1,-,TGTGCCAGCAGGCGCTTGGAGGGAGAGCAGTTCTTC,CASRRLEGEQFF
-,TRBV12-3/TRBV12-4,TRBJ2-2,-,TGTGCCAGCATCCCAGGGGGGAGCGCGGAGCTGTTTTTT,CASIPGGSAELFF
-,TRBV11-3,TRBJ2-1,many,TGTGCCAGCAGCTCACCGGACAGCTACAATGAGCAGTTCTTC,CASSSPDSYNEQFF
-,TRBV7-2,TRBJ2-7,many,TGTGCCAGCAGCCCCGTGCCAGGCTCAGCCTCCTACGAGCAGTACTTC,CASSPVPGSASYEQYF
TRBD2,TRBV12-3/TRBV12-4,TRBJ2-3,few,TGTGCCAGCAGTGTAGCGGGGTCTAGCACAGATACGCAGTATTTT,CASSVAGSSTDTQYF
TRBD1,TRBV24-1,TRBJ1-1,-,TGTGCCACCAGTGATTTGTTCGTAGGACAGGGGGCGAGAGTCACTGAAGCTTTCTTT,CATSDLFVGQGARVTEAFF
-,TRBV7-2,TRBJ2-2,-,TGTGCCAGCAGTCCGGTCGGGAGCCCGAACACCGGGGAGCTGTTTTTT,CASSPVGSPNTGELFF
TRBD2,TRBV28,TRBJ2-6,-,TGTGCCAGCAGCGCGGGAGGTTCCATCTCTGGGGCCAACGTCCTGACTTTC,CASSAGGSISGANVLTF